This T cell receptor beta chain was sequenced during a study of T-cell memory formation after mild COVID-19. This clonotype showed up just once. A single record per CDR3 protein comes from TCRdb applying MiXCR to the 5' RACE reads. The repertoire holds roughly 410,000 distinct CDR3 sequences, with 20% to 25% as singletons. V lost 6 bases, J lost 4 bases, and 16 bases lay in between. Germline CDR1 reads SNHLY; CDR2 reads FYNNEI. There are 15 residues in the CDR3. The chain carries TRBV2 and TRBJ1-5; D ambiguous. The origin of this receptor is an adult woman who had mild COVID-19 (a few samples of this study predate the infection). Cell type and time point are not known. Sequencing used PBMCs or a T cell subset sorted from them (not recorded which). The CDR3 DNA sequence: TGTGCCAGCAGAAATGGACCGGTGAAAAATCAGCCCCAGCATTTT. Protein product: CASRNGPVKNQPQHF.